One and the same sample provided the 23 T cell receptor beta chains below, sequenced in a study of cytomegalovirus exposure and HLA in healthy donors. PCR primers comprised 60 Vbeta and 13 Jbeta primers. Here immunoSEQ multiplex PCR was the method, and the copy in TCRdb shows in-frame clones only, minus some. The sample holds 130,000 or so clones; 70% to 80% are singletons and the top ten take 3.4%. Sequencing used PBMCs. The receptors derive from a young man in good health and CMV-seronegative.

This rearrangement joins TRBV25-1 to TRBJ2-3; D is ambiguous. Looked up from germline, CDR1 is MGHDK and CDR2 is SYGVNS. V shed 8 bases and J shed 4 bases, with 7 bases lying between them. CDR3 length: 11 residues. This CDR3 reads CASRTPDTQYF. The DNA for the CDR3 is TGTGCCAGCCGAACTCCAGATACGCAGTATTTT.

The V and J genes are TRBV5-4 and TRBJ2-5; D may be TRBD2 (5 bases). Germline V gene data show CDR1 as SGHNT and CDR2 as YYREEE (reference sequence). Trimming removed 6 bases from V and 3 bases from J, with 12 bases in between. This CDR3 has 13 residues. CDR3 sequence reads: CASTLDGKETQYF. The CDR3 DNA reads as TGTGCCAGCACCCTGGACGGGAAAGAGACCCAGTACTTC.

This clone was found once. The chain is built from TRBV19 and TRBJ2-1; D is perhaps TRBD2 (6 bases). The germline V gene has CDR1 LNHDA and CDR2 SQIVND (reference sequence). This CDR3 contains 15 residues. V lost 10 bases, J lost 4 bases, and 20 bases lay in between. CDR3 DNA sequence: TGTGCCACTAAACTAGCCCAAAAAGGGTACAATGAGCAGTTCTTC. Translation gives CATKLAQKGYNEQFF. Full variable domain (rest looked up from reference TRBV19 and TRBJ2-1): DGGITQSPKYLFRKEGQNVTLSCEQNLNHDAMYWYRQDPGQGLRLIYYSQIVNDFQKGDIAEGYSVSREKKESFPLTVTSAQKNPTAFYLCATKLAQKGYNEQFFGPGTRLTVL.

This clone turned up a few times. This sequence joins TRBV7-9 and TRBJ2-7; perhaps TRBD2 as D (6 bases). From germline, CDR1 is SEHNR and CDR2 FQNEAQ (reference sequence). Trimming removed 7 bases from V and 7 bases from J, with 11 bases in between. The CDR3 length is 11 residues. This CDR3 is CASNLGGEQYF. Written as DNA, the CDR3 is TGTGCCAGCAACCTCGGAGGGGAGCAGTACTTC. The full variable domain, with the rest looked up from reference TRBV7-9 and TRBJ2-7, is DTGVSQNPRHKITKRGQNVTFRCDPISEHNRLYWYRQTLGQGPEFLTYFQNEAQLEKSRLLSDRFSAERPKGSFSTLEIQRTEQGDSAMYLCASNLGGEQYFGPGTRLTVT.

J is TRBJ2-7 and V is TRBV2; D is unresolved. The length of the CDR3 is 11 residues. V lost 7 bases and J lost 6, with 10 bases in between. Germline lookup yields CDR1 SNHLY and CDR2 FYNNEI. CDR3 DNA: TGTGCCAGCATGAGGCCCGTCGAGCAGTACTTC. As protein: CASMRPVEQYF. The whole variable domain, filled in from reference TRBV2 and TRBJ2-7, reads EPEVTQTPSHQVTQMGQEVILRCVPISNHLYFYWYRQILGQKVEFLVSFYNNEISEKSEIFDDQFSVERPDGSNFTLKIRSTKLEDSAMYFCASMRPVEQYFGPGTRLTVT.

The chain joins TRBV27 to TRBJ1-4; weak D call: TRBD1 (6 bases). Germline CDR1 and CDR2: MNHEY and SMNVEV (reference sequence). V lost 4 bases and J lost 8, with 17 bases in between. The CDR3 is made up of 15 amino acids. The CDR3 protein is CASSSTGWGGEKLFF. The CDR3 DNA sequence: TGTGCCAGCAGTTCAACAGGGTGGGGGGGCGAAAAACTGTTTTTT.

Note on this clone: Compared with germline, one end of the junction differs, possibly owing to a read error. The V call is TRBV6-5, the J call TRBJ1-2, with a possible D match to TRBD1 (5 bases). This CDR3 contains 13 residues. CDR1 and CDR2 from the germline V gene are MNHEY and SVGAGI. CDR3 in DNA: TGTGCCAGCAGTTATCAGGGAAACTATGGCTACACTTTC. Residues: CASSYQGNYGYTF.

The CDR3 loop is CASSSRGAGDAGTQYF. The CDR3 bases are TGTGCCAGCAGCTCGCGTGGGGCAGGGGATGCCGGGACCCAGTACTTC. The rearrangement uses TRBV14 and TRBJ2-5, with D possibly TRBD1 on 6 matching bases. This CDR3 has 16 amino acids. V shed 5 bases and J shed 7 bases, with 23 bases lying between them. Looked up from germline, CDR1 is SGHDN and CDR2 is FVKESK. Filled out from reference TRBV14 and TRBJ2-5, the complete variable domain reads EAGVTQFPSHSVIEKGQTVTLRCDPISGHDNLYWYRRVMGKEIKFLLHFVKESKQDESGMPNNRFLAERTGGTYSTLKVQPAELEDSGVYFCASSSRGAGDAGTQYFGPGTRLLVL.

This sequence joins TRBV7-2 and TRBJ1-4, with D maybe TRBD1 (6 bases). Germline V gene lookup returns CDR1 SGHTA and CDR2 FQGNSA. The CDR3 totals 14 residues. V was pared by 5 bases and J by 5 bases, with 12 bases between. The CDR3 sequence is CASSRKGGNEKLFF. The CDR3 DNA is TGTGCCAGCAGCCGAAAGGGGGGGAATGAAAAACTGTTTTTT.

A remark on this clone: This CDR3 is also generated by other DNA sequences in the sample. The DNA for the CDR3 is TGTGCCAGCAGTTACGGGCCCCGGGGCTCCTACGAGCAGTACTTC. Protein product: CASSYGPRGSYEQYF. This chain connects TRBV6-5 to TRBJ2-7; tentatively, D is TRBD2 (5 bases). Between the trimmed V and J ends, which lost 2 bases and 0 bases, there was a span of 11 bases. Germline lookup yields CDR1 MNHEY and CDR2 SVGAGI. The CDR3 consists of 15 residues.

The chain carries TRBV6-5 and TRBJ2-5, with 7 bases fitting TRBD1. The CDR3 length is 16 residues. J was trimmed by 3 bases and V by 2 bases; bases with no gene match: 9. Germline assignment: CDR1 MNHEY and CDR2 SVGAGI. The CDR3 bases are TGTGCCAGCAGTTACACCGGACAGGCCACCAAAGAGACCCAGTACTTC. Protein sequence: CASSYTGQATKETQYF.

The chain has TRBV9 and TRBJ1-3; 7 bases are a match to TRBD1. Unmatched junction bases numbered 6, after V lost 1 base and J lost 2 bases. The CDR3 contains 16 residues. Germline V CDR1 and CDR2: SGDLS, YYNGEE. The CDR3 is CASSVSRGDPGNTIYF. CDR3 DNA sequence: TGTGCCAGCAGCGTAAGCAGGGGGGACCCTGGAAACACCATATATTTT.

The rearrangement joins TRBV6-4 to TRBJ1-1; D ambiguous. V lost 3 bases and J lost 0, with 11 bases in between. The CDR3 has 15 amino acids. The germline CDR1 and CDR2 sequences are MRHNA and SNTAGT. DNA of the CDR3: TGTGCCAGCAGTGAAGATGCCAGTGTGAACACTGAAGCTTTCTTT. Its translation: CASSEDASVNTEAFF.

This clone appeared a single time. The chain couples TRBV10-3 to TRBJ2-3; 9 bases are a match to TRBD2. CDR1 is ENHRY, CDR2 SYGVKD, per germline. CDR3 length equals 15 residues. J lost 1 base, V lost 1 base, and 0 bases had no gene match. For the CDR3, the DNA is TGTGCCATCAGTGAGTTAGCGGGAGGCACAGATACGCAGTATTTT. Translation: CAISELAGGTDTQYF.

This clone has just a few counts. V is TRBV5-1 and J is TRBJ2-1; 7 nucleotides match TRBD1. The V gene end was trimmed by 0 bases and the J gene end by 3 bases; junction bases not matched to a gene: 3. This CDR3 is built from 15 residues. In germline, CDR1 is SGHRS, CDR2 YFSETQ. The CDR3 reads CASSLAQGVYNEQFF. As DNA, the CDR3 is TGCGCCAGCAGCTTGGCTCAGGGGGTCTACAATGAGCAGTTCTTC.

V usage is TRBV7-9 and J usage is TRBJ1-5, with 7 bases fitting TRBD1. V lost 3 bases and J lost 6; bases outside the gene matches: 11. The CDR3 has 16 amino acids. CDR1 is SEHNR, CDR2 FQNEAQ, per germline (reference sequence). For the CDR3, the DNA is TGTGCCAGCAGCTTTTATCGTGGGACAGAGAGTCAGCCCCAGCATTTT. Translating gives CASSFYRGTESQPQHF.

The chain's CDR3 is CASSRDRLEAFF. The DNA for the CDR3 is TGTGCCAGCAGTCGGGACAGACTTGAAGCTTTCTTT. The rearrangement uses TRBV9 and TRBJ1-1, with 7 bases fitting TRBD1. Germline CDR1 reads SGDLS; CDR2 reads YYNGEE. Trimming removed 5 bases from V and 7 bases from J; junction bases left unmatched: 5. The CDR3 totals 12 residues.

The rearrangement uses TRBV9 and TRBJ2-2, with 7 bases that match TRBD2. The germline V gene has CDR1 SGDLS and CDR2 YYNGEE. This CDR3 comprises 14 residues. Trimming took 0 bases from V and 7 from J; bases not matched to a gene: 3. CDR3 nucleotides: TGTGCCAGCAGCGTAGCGGGAGGTAGCGGGGAGCTGTTTTTT. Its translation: CASSVAGGSGELFF. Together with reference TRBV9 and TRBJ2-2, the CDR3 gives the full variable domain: DSGVTQTPKHLITATGQRVTLRCSPRSGDLSVYWYQQSLDQGLQFLIQYYNGEERAKGNILERFSAQQFPDLHSELNLSSLELGDSALYFCASSVAGGSGELFFGEGSRLTVL.

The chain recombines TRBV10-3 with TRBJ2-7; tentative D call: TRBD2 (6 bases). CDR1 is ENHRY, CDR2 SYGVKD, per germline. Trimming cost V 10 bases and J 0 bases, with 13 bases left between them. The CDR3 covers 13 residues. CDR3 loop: CATLADSSYEQYF. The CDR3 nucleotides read TGTGCCACCTTAGCGGATAGCTCCTACGAGCAGTACTTC.

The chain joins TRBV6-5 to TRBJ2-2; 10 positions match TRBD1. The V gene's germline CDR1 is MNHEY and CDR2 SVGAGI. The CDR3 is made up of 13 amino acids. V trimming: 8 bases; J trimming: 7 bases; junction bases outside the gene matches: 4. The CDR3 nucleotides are TGTGCCAGCGGACAGGGGGGAATCGGGGAGCTGTTTTTT. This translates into CASGQGGIGELFF.

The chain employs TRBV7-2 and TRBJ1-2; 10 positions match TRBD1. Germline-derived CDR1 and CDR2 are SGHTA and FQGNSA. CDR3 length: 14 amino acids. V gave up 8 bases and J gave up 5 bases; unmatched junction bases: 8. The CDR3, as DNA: TGTGCCAGCCTCCTCGGGGGACAGGGGTATGGCTACACCTTC. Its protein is CASLLGGQGYGYTF.

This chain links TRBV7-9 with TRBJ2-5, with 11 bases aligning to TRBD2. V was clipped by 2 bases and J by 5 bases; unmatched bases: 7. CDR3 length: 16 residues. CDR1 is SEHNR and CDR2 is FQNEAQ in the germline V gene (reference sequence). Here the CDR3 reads CASSLIPTSGEETQYF. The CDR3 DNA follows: TGTGCCAGCAGCTTAATCCCGACTAGCGGGGAGGAGACCCAGTACTTC.

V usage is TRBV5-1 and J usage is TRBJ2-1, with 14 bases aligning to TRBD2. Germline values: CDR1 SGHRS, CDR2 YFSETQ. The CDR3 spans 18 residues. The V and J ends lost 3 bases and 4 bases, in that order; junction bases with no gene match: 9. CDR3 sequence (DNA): TGCGCCAGCAGCTCCGGACTAGCGGGGGGCTCCACTTACAATGAGCAGTTCTTC. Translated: CASSSGLAGGSTYNEQFF.